The rows below give T cell receptor beta chains drawn from one sample of a study of T cell repertoires in cytomegalovirus infection. TCRdb independently ran MiXCR on the reads; one entry per CDR3 protein. The repertoire holds under 150,000 distinct CDR3 sequences, with 20% to 30% as singletons. For these receptors, no antigen is known. Sequenced sample: PBMCs, sequenced either directly or after in vitro stimulation (not recorded which). The receptors here all came from a human donor in good health (CMV status not recorded). Some clones in this sample may be carry-over from other donors' samples. CDR3s include the opening cysteine and the closing phenylalanine or tryptophan. A D gene is named only where the DNA matches it firmly. Clone size is given for some rows only: seen once, a few or many times, or a class if the clone is expanded.

V	D	size	J	CDR3	DNA
TRBV29-1	.	.	TRBJ1-2	CSVFSGVSTLYGYTF	TGCAGCGTATTTTCAGGGGTTTCCACGCTTTATGGCTACACCTTC
TRBV12-3/TRBV12-4	.	.	TRBJ2-2	CASNPGAGELFF	TGTGCCAGCAACCCAGGGGCCGGGGAGCTGTTTTTT
TRBV7-2	.	few	TRBJ2-1	CASSPFTGIEGNEQFF	TGTGCCAGCAGCCCATTCACAGGTATCGAAGGCAATGAGCAGTTCTTC
TRBV7-2	.	many	TRBJ2-3	CASSLTGQRGTDTQYF	TGTGCCAGCAGCTTAACAGGACAGCGAGGGACAGATACGCAGTATTTT
TRBV5-6	.	.	TRBJ2-5	CASSLDRGNGETQYF	TGTGCCAGCAGCTTGGATCGGGGGAACGGGGAGACCCAGTACTTC
TRBV27	.	.	TRBJ2-1	CASSLSQSYEQFF	TGTGCCAGCAGTTTAAGCCAGTCTTATGAGCAGTTCTTC
TRBV7-2	.	many	TRBJ1-1	CASSLRYTEAFF	TGTGCCAGCAGCTTAAGGTACACTGAAGCTTTCTTT
TRBV7-9	.	few	TRBJ2-5	CASSPPGFGTQYF	TGTGCCAGCAGCCCGCCGGGATTCGGAACCCAGTACTTC
TRBV6-2/TRBV6-3	.	.	TRBJ1-5	CASSDPGGNQPQHF	TGTGCCAGCAGCGACCCAGGGGGCAATCAGCCCCAGCATTTT
TRBV7-2	.	many	TRBJ1-2	CASSLAFGQHYGYTF	TGTGCCAGCAGCTTAGCGTTTGGACAGCACTATGGCTACACCTTC
TRBV9	.	.	TRBJ1-6	CASSVASGGNSPLHF	TGTGCCAGCAGCGTAGCTTCCGGAGGGAATTCACCCCTCCACTTT
TRBV7-8	.	many	TRBJ1-6	CASSLAGRESPLHF	TGTGCCAGCAGCTTAGCAGGGCGAGAATCACCCCTCCACTTT
TRBV12-3/TRBV12-4	.	few	TRBJ1-1	CASSLIRAASEAFF	TGTGCCAGCAGTTTAATTAGGGCAGCATCTGAAGCTTTCTTT
TRBV7-6	TRBD2	many	TRBJ2-1	CASSPRLAGGFAANEQFF	TGTGCCAGCAGCCCAAGACTAGCGGGAGGTTTCGCGGCCAATGAGCAGTTCTTC
TRBV20-1	TRBD2	.	TRBJ2-3	CSARLAGVDTQYF	TGCAGTGCTAGACTAGCGGGAGTAGATACGCAGTATTTT
TRBV24-1	.	many	TRBJ1-2	CATRGATPGGYTF	TGTGCCACCAGGGGGGCCACTCCCGGTGGCTACACCTTC
TRBV27	.	.	TRBJ2-6	CASSSKAPTRVAVANVRTF	TGTGCCAGCAGTTCAAAAGCGCCTACAAGGGTGGCTGTGGCCAACGTCCGGACTTTC
TRBV25-1	TRBD2	few	TRBJ2-1	CASSELRTSGSNEQFF	TGTGCCAGCAGTGAACTGCGGACTAGCGGGAGCAATGAGCAGTTCTTC
TRBV7-8	.	few	TRBJ2-1	CASSLTQGADEQFF	TGTGCCAGCAGCTTGACCCAGGGTGCAGATGAGCAGTTCTTC
TRBV10-3	.	.	TRBJ2-3	CAIARTSTDTQYF	TGTGCCATCGCTCGGACTAGCACAGATACGCAGTATTTT
TRBV7-8	.	many	TRBJ1-4	CASSFSGREKLFF	TGTGCCAGCAGCTTCTCAGGGCGGGAAAAACTGTTTTTT
TRBV6-1	TRBD1	.	TRBJ1-5	CASTGTGGLYSNQPQHF	TGTGCCAGCACCGGCACAGGGGGATTATATAGCAATCAGCCCCAGCATTTT
TRBV28	.	.	TRBJ2-3	CASSQGRGRHTQYF	TGTGCCAGCAGCCAGGGGCGCGGGAGACATACGCAGTATTTT
TRBV6-1	TRBD2	.	TRBJ2-3	CASTMTAGVADTQYF	TGTGCCAGCACCATGACTGCGGGAGTGGCGGATACGCAGTATTTT
TRBV5-6	.	.	TRBJ1-2	CASSLQIGGYGYTF	TGTGCCAGCAGCTTGCAGATAGGGGGCTATGGCTACACCTTC
TRBV7-2	.	.	TRBJ2-5	CASSPPGRADGEETQYF	TGTGCCAGCAGCCCTCCGGGACGAGCGGATGGGGAAGAGACCCAGTACTTC
TRBV7-2	.	.	TRBJ2-1	CASSLGGTPRDYSEQFF	TGTGCCAGCAGCTTAGGAGGGACACCAAGAGACTACAGTGAGCAGTTCTTC
TRBV28	.	few	TRBJ1-6	CASSYYRDSPLHF	TGTGCCAGCAGTTACTACAGGGATTCACCCCTCCACTTT
TRBV19	.	.	TRBJ2-5	CASSIRIITVTAQETQYF	TGTGCCAGTAGTATAAGAATAATTACTGTGACAGCCCAAGAGACCCAGTACTTC
TRBV6-2/TRBV6-3	.	.	TRBJ1-5	CASSSAPYQAQHF	TGTGCCAGCAGCTCTGCCCCCTATCAAGCCCAGCATTTT
TRBV6-5	TRBD1	.	TRBJ1-1	CASSYAGTANTEAFF	TGTGCCAGCAGTTACGCCGGGACAGCAAACACTGAAGCTTTCTTT